The 11 T cell receptor beta chains below all came from one sample that was sequenced in a study of blood T cells in healthy people across ages. For the second PCR, which ran for about 7 to 12 cycles, a sample-barcoded 5' primer and a J-beta primer mix were used. In TCRdb, the 5' RACE reads were re-called with MiXCR into one record per CDR3 protein. The table records around 900,000 distinct CDR3 sequences, 45% to 60% of them present only once. The specimen sequenced was blood. Receptor source: a woman aged 55-69 years in good health.

This clonotype was seen only once. The chain couples TRBV7-2 to TRBJ2-1, with 13 bases aligning to TRBD2. V shed 5 bases, J shed 7 bases, and the junction held 11 bases outside the gene matches. Germline V gene lookup returns CDR1 SGHTA and CDR2 FQGNSA. The CDR3 loop spans 17 amino acids. CDR3 DNA: TGTGCCAGCAGCATACAACCGGGACTAGCGGGATTTAATGAGCAGTTCTTC. It translates to CASSIQPGLAGFNEQFF.

This clonotype was observed a few times. The chain couples TRBV29-1 to TRBJ2-7, with 10 bases matching TRBD2. This CDR3 is built from 14 residues. The V gene's germline CDR1 is SQVTM and CDR2 ANQGSEA. The V and J ends lost 4 bases and 5 bases, in that order; junction bases with no gene match: 8. In DNA, the CDR3 is TGCAGCGTTGTTTTAGCGGGAGGTTTCGACGAGCAGTACTTC. Translated: CSVVLAGGFDEQYF.

There are a few counts of this clonotype. The chain's CDR3 is CSAPNTYEQYF. The CDR3 DNA reads TGCAGTGCCCCGAATACCTACGAGCAGTACTTC. The chain carries TRBV20-1 and TRBJ2-7; no definite D call. The CDR3 runs 11 residues. Germline values: CDR1 DFQATT, CDR2 SNEGSKA (reference sequence). Trimming removed 6 bases at V and 2 bases at J, with 8 bases between.

In this sample, this clonotype turned up a few times. The V call is TRBV6-2 or TRBV6-3, the J call TRBJ2-3; the D gene is possibly TRBD2 (6 bases). The CDR3 is 14 amino acids. Trimming left V 8 bases short and J 2 bases short, with 14 bases between. Germline lookup yields CDR1 MNHEY and CDR2 SVGEGT. The CDR3 nucleotides are TGTGCCAGCCTCCCGGGACTCTCCACAGATACGCAGTATTTT. This encodes CASLPGLSTDTQYF.

The rearrangement links TRBV28 to TRBJ2-3; TRBD1 matches 9 bases. CDR3 length equals 15 residues. In germline, CDR1 is MDHEN, CDR2 SYDVKM. The trim removed 6 bases at V and 1 base at J, leaving 5 bases unmatched. The DNA of the CDR3 is TGTGCCAGCAGGATTCGGACAGGGGGCACAGATACGCAGTATTTT. This gives the protein CASRIRTGGTDTQYF.

This clonotype was seen a few times. The CDR3 here is CSARDTAGGASKQFF. In nucleotides, the CDR3 is TGCAGTGCTAGAGATACTGCGGGAGGAGCTAGCAAGCAGTTCTTC. J is TRBJ2-1 and V is TRBV20-1, with TRBD2 identical over 8 bases. Germline loops: CDR1 DFQATT, CDR2 SNEGSKA (reference sequence). J gave up 11 bases and V 0 bases, and 12 bases lay outside the gene matches. This CDR3 contains 15 residues.

The chain has TRBV5-1 and TRBJ2-5; 7 bases agree with TRBD2. The germline V gene encodes CDR1 SGHRS and CDR2 YFSETQ. With V trimmed by 0 bases and J by 5 bases, 10 bases remained unmatched. This CDR3 is 16 amino acids long. In nucleotides, the CDR3 is TGCGCCAGCAGCTTGGGTGTGGGAGGGCCGGAGGAGACCCAGTACTTC. Its protein is CASSLGVGGPEETQYF. Full variable domain (rest looked up from reference TRBV5-1 and TRBJ2-5): KAGVTQTPRYLIKTRGQQVTLSCSPISGHRSVSWYQQTPGQGLQFLFEYFSETQRNKGNFPGRFSGRQFSNSRSEMNVSTLELGDSALYLCASSLGVGGPEETQYFGPGTRLLVL.

The rearrangement joins TRBV12-3 or TRBV12-4 to TRBJ1-1, with TRBD1 matching 7 bases. CDR3 length: 15 residues. Unmatched junction bases numbered 8, after V lost 7 bases and J lost 0 bases. CDR3 bases: TGTGCCAGCAACCTTCGGACAGGCGTGAACACTGAAGCTTTCTTT. Translation: CASNLRTGVNTEAFF.

This clonotype came up a few times. The chain employs TRBV4-1 and TRBJ2-7; tentative D call: TRBD1 (6 bases). V lost 6 bases and J 0 bases, leaving 15 bases between the germline ends. This CDR3 has 15 amino acids. Germline CDR1 and CDR2: MGHRA and YSYEKL. As DNA, the CDR3 is TGCGCCAGCAGTCCATACGGACAGAGCTCCTACGAGCAGTACTTC. This codes for CASSPYGQSSYEQYF.

V and J are TRBV7-9 and TRBJ1-2; 10 bases fit TRBD1. The CDR3 consists of 13 residues. Germline V gives CDR1 SEHNR, CDR2 FQNEAQ (reference sequence). V lost 4 bases to trimming and J lost 4 bases; unmatched junction nucleotides: 0. CDR3 sequence: CASSWDRGYGYTF. CDR3 in DNA: TGTGCCAGCAGCTGGGACAGGGGCTATGGCTACACCTTC.

The genes are TRBV10-3 and TRBJ2-1, with a possible D match to TRBD2 (6 bases). Trimming removed 2 bases from V and 3 bases from J, with 14 bases in between. Germline CDR1 and CDR2: ENHRY and SYGVKD. The CDR3 runs to 16 residues. CDR3 amino acids: CAISEPRGYDYNEQFF. The CDR3 coding sequence is TGTGCCATCAGTGAGCCTCGGGGGTACGACTACAATGAGCAGTTCTTC.